This TCR beta chain was obtained from a study of CD8+ T cells in alopecia areata. RNA was isolated and reverse transcribed to cDNA, the sequencing template. The assay was immunoSEQ multiplex PCR, and TCRdb's table has in-frame clones only and misses some. The repertoire consists of under 150,000 clones, with roughly 55% occurring once and the leading ten covering roughly 5%. Germline-derived CDR1 and CDR2 are ENHRY and SYGVKD. Trimming removed 6 bases at V and 2 bases at J, with 10 bases between. CDR3 length equals 13 residues. Noted treatment: oral pan-JAK inhibitor, 5-10 mg twice daily. Specimen: CD4+ T cells sorted from blood, collected at week 4, from a patient treated with tofacitinib. The chain is built from TRBV10-3 and TRBJ2-5, with D possibly TRBD2 on 6 matching bases. The sequence came from a human donor with alopecia areata. CDR3 sequence: CAIRAGIQETQYF. The CDR3 bases are TGTGCCATCAGGGCGGGGATACAAGAGACCCAGTACTTC.